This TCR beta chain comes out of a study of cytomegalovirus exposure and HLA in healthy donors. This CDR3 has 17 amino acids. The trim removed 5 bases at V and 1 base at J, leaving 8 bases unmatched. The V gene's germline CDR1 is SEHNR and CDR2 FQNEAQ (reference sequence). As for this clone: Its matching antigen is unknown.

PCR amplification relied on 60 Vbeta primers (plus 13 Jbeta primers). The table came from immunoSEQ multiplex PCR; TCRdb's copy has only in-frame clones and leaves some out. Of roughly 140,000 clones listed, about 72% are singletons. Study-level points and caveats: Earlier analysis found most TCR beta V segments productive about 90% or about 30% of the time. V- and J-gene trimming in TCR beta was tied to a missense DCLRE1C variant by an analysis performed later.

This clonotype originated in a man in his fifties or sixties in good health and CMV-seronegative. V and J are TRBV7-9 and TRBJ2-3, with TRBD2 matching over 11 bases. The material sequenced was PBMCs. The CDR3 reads CASSRLLTSGGTDTQYF. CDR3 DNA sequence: TGTGCCAGCAGCCGACTGTTGACTAGCGGGGGCACAGATACGCAGTATTTT.